These 7 T cell receptor beta chains originate from one sample sequenced in a study of immune heterogeneity within non-small cell lung tumors. CDR3 of TCR beta was amplified by multiplex PCR that used 32 V and 13 J primers. TCRdb re-analysed the multiplex PCR reads in MiXCR, keeping a single row per CDR3 protein. The repertoire has approximately 7,200 distinct CDR3 sequences, 22% of them found once; the top ten carry roughly 15%. Template came from bulk tumor genomic DNA, at approximately 620 ng per sample. While surgery was under way, several biopsies spaced far apart were taken per primary tumor. Patients with untreated, newly diagnosed non-small cell lung cancer underwent curative surgery. Sequenced input: lung tumor tissue. The receptors shown here come from a man aged 55 to 69 with non-small cell lung cancer.

Details on this clonotype: It may be a read error: a sequence one base away is much more abundant. The chain is built from TRBV2 and TRBJ2-2; D call uncertain. V was pared by 10 bases and J by 9 bases, with 12 bases between. CDR3 size: 11 residues. Germline V lookup: CDR1 SNHLY, CDR2 FYNNEI. In nucleotides, the CDR3 is TGTGCCATCATACCCCTGAGGGAGCTGTTTTTT. Translation gives CAIIPLRELFF.

In regard to this clonotype: This sequence may be a read error, since a much larger clone differs from it by one base. The CDR3 is CASKYSGHGYNEQFF. In DNA form, the CDR3 reads TGTGCCAGCAAATACTCGGGACACGGCTACAATGAGCAGTTCTTC. This chain uses TRBV5-8 with TRBJ2-1; D is possibly TRBD1 (6 bases). Germline values: CDR1 SGHTS, CDR2 YDEGEE. The V gene lost 6 bases and the J gene lost 3 bases, with 16 bases spanning the gap. The CDR3 loop spans 15 amino acids.

As concerns this clonotype: A much larger clonotype is one base distant, so this may be a read error. The chain employs TRBV6-1 and TRBJ2-3; D remains unclear. This CDR3 has 12 amino acids. Germline V gives CDR1 MNHNS, CDR2 SASEGT. V shed 6 bases and J shed 5 bases, with 9 bases lying between them. The CDR3 nucleotides read TGTGCCAGCAGCAAACACGGAGATACGCAGTATTTT. Protein: CASSKHGDTQYF.

Comments on this clonotype: A much bigger clone sits one base away, suggesting this may be a read error. This chain links TRBV10-3 with TRBJ2-7; D tentatively fits TRBD1 or TRBD2 (5 bases each). The germline CDR1 and CDR2 sequences are ENHRY and SYGVKD. There are 15 residues in the CDR3. V lost 2 bases to trimming and J lost 2 bases, with 13 bases between them. In DNA form, the CDR3 reads TGTGCCATCAGTGAGGGAGTGACAGCGGCCTACGAGCAGTACTTC. Protein sequence: CAISEGVTAAYEQYF.

This clonotype is labeled as medium-sized. The chain couples TRBV20-1 to TRBJ2-1; 12 nucleotides align to TRBD2. The CDR3 runs 14 residues. CDR1 DFQATT and CDR2 SNEGSKA come from the germline V gene (reference sequence). V was pared by 7 bases and J by 4 bases, with 5 bases of the junction left unmatched. CDR3 sequence reads: CSGTGLAGYNEQFF. The CDR3 DNA follows: TGCAGTGGGACAGGACTAGCGGGATACAATGAGCAGTTCTTC.

This clonotype came up many times. This rearrangement joins TRBV5-6 to TRBJ2-1; 7 nucleotides match TRBD1. The CDR3 loop spans 15 amino acids. The junction had 10 bases not matched to a gene; V was cut back by 2 bases and J by 8 bases. Germline V lookup: CDR1 SGHDT, CDR2 YYEEEE. CDR3 residues: CASSLPRQGFDEQFF. CDR3 coding DNA: TGTGCCAGCAGCTTACCCCGACAGGGTTTCGATGAGCAGTTCTTC.

As to this clonotype: The junction departs from the called germline gene at one end, perhaps through a read error. The rearrangement uses TRBV7-9 and TRBJ1-6; maybe TRBD1 (5 bases). The CDR3 is 16 residues long. The germline CDR1 and CDR2 sequences are SEHNR and FQNEAQ (reference sequence). This chain's CDR3 is CASSSGHRGDNSPLRF. CDR3 nucleotide sequence: TGTGCCAGCAGCTCCGGTCATCGGGGCGACAATTCACCCCTCCGCTTT.